The next 10 T cell receptor beta chains were all read from a single sample in a study of blood T cells in healthy people across ages (dated by TCRdb to between 2015 and 2017). Receptors were amplified or captured by 5' RACE. Instrument on record: Illumina HiSeq 2500. A second PCR of about 6 to 12 cycles was run with a J-beta primer mix and a sample-barcoded 5' primer. TCRdb trimmed the raw reads at Q25, called clones with MiXCR and kept productive beta chains. Each CDR3 protein appears once, grouped with its most common genes and DNA. Recorded for this sample are roughly 1,100,000 distinct CDR3 sequences; around 27% of them occurred a single time. The top ten hold around 0.75% of the sample. This sample was shared with a second study, whose subject was T cells of mothers and their children.

The sequenced sample consisted of blood. The source of these receptors is a girl aged 2 to 9 in good health.

The chain couples TRBV5-5 to TRBJ2-3, with 8 bases that match TRBD2. Germline CDR1 SGHKS, CDR2 YYEKEE (reference sequence). The CDR3 is 15 amino acids. Germline trimming cut 4 bases from V and 0 bases from J; bases unmatched to any gene: 4. This CDR3 is CASSAIAGSTDTQYF. DNA of the CDR3: TGTGCCAGCAGCGCGATAGCGGGGAGCACAGATACGCAGTATTTT.

The V call is TRBV29-1, the J call TRBJ1-1, with D hard to call. The CDR3 covers 14 residues. Germline loops: CDR1 SQVTM, CDR2 ANQGSEA. The V end lost 4 bases, the J end lost 2 bases, and 14 bases lay between the germline ends. In DNA, the CDR3 is TGCAGCGTTGTGTTAAGCGTAAAAAACACTGAAGCTTTCTTT. Encoded protein: CSVVLSVKNTEAFF.

The chain uses TRBV6-5 and TRBJ1-2, with TRBD1 as a possible D gene (5 bases). The CDR3 runs 13 residues. Trimming left V 4 bases short and J 6 bases short, with 12 bases between. Germline loops: CDR1 MNHEY, CDR2 SVGAGI. CDR3 in DNA: TGTGCCAGCAGTTCCGTCGGGGGAGATGGCTACACCTTC. Translation: CASSSVGGDGYTF.

The gene calls are TRBV20-1 and TRBJ2-3; 11 positions agree with TRBD2. J gave up 4 bases and V 3 bases, and 9 bases lay outside the gene matches. This CDR3 is built from 16 residues. Germline loops: CDR1 DFQATT, CDR2 SNEGSKA (reference sequence). CDR3 in amino acids: CSASEGTSGGPDTQYF. The CDR3 DNA sequence: TGCAGTGCTAGTGAGGGGACTAGCGGAGGTCCAGATACGCAGTATTTT.

The sample holds a few counts of this clonotype. V and J are TRBV12-3 or TRBV12-4 and TRBJ1-2; D ambiguous. The CDR3 is 14 residues long. Deletions cut 7 bases from V and 4 bases from J, with 16 bases between. CDR3 in amino acids: CASTLGRVGYGYTF. In DNA form, the CDR3 reads TGTGCCAGCACCCTTGGAAGGGTTGGCTATGGCTACACCTTC.

The sample holds a few counts of this clonotype. The chain uses TRBV4-2 and TRBJ2-5; perhaps D is TRBD1 or TRBD2 (5 bases each). The CDR3 extends over 15 amino acids. The V end was cut by 0 bases, the J end by 5 bases, with 13 bases between. Germline loops: CDR1 LGHNA, CDR2 YNFKEQ. The CDR3 DNA follows: TGTGCCAGCAGCCAAGAAGAGGGGAGCCGGGAGACCCAGTACTTC. Protein sequence: CASSQEEGSRETQYF.

The rearrangement links TRBV5-1 to TRBJ2-7, with TRBD2 matching 9 bases. The CDR3 sequence is 16 residues long. The trim removed 5 bases at V and 2 bases at J, leaving 11 bases unmatched. The germline V gene encodes CDR1 SGHRS and CDR2 YFSETQ. CDR3 protein: CASSLALAGPPYEQYF. As DNA, the CDR3 is TGCGCCAGCAGTCTGGCCCTAGCGGGGCCACCCTACGAGCAGTACTTC.

This clonotype was seen only a few times. J is TRBJ2-2 and V is TRBV4-1; D not certain. V was pared by 4 bases and J by 4 bases, with 16 bases between. This CDR3 has 16 amino acids. Germline values: CDR1 MGHRA, CDR2 YSYEKL. The CDR3 DNA follows: TGCGCCAGCAGCCCAATTTCGACGGTAACCACCGGGGAGCTGTTTTTT. Its protein product is CASSPISTVTTGELFF.

The rearrangement joins TRBV28 to TRBJ2-1; no clear D. This CDR3 contains 20 residues. Germline V CDR1 and CDR2: MDHEN, SYDVKM. Trimming removed 2 bases at V and 0 bases at J, with 23 bases between. The CDR3 sequence is CASSLGFIIPLPSSYNEQFF. Written as DNA, the CDR3 is TGTGCCAGCAGTTTAGGGTTTATTATCCCCCTTCCTTCCTCCTACAATGAGCAGTTCTTC. Supplemented by reference TRBV28 and TRBJ2-1, the full variable domain reads DVKVTQSSRYLVKRTGEKVFLECVQDMDHENMFWYRQDPGLGLRLIYFSYDVKMKEKGDIPEGYSVSREKKERFSLILESASTNQTSMYLCASSLGFIIPLPSSYNEQFFGPGTRLTVL.

The rearrangement uses TRBV7-2 and TRBJ2-7, with D perhaps TRBD1 (5 bases). The germline CDR1 and CDR2 sequences are SGHTA and FQGNSA. The CDR3 sequence is 14 residues long. With 5 bases removed from V and 4 bases from J, the gap between germline ends came to 15 bases. The DNA for the CDR3 is TGTGCCAGCAGCAAAGGACAATTTAGGTACGAGCAGTACTTC. Protein product: CASSKGQFRYEQYF.